Shown below are 5 T cell receptor delta chains from a single sample sequenced in a study of gamma-delta T cells after stem cell transplantation. TCRdb fed the RT-PCR reads to CATT. The top ten hold more than 55% of the sample, which has more than 1,500 delta-chain clones, 4.5% to 6% seen once. The sequencing sample was made of gamma-delta T cells. The receptors stem from a human donor. It is not recorded whose cells these are; they may come from a transplant donor.

This chain connects TRDV2 to TRDJ1, with D maybe TRDD3 (5 bases). V was pared by 3 bases and J by 1 base, with 26 bases between. Germline assignment: CDR1 GEAIGNYY and CDR2 EKD. This CDR3 contains 19 residues. In DNA, the CDR3 is TGTGCCTGTGACTTCTTATCCTCTGAGATCGGGGGCGGCACCGATAAACTCATCTTT. Translation gives CACDFLSSEIGGGTDKLIF.

About this clone itself: Since a far larger clone is one base different, this is likely a read error. The J gene is TRDJ1, the V gene TRDV1, with TRDD3 matching 8 bases. Germline V lookup: CDR1 TSWWSYY, CDR2 QGS. The V segment lost 4 bases and the J segment 0 bases; nucleotides outside the gene matches: 55. The CDR3 spans 32 residues. Here the CDR3 DNA reads TGTGCTCTTGGGGGAGGGAGGAGCACGGATTTTGTTAAGTTTCTCTGGCCTCCTTCAATTACTGGGGGCCCAAGGTACACCGATAAACTCATCTTT. This encodes CALGGGRSTDFVKFLWPPSITGGPRYTDKLIF.

This clone has only a few counts. It differs at one base from a far larger clone, so likely a read error. This chain uses TRDV1 with TRDJ1; tentatively, D is TRDD2 (6 bases). Germline CDR1 and CDR2: TSWWSYY and QGS. Trimming left V 4 bases short and J 0 bases short, with 42 bases between. The CDR3 loop spans 25 amino acids. In DNA form, the CDR3 reads TGTGCTCTTGGGGGTCTAAACCAGAGGACCACCTTCCAAAACCCAGTACTGAAGTACACCGATAAACTCATCTTT. It encodes CALGGLNQRTTFQNPVLKYTDKLIF.

The chain employs TRDV1 and TRDJ1; 8 positions match TRDD3. J was trimmed by 1 base and V by 0 bases; bases with no gene match: 7. Germline V gene data show CDR1 as TSWWSYY and CDR2 as QGS. The CDR3 has 17 residues. CDR3: CALGELIGWGITDKLIF. CDR3 DNA: TGTGCTCTTGGGGAACTAATCGGTTGGGGGATCACCGATAAACTCATCTTT.

This clone was seen more than once but under ten times. A far larger clone differs by one base, so this is likely a read error. Other DNA sequences from this sample encode an identical CDR3 as well. This chain uses TRDV1 with TRDJ1; TRDD3 matches 8 bases. The CDR3 is 22 residues long. Germline loops: CDR1 TSWWSYY, CDR2 QGS. The DNA of the CDR3 is TGTGCTCTTGGGGAACTCGGGCCTACTTCAGTACTGGGGGTCCCTTACTCCGATAAACTTATCTTT. As protein: CALGELGPTSVLGVPYSDKLIF.